These 10 T cell receptor beta chains were all obtained from the same sample, sequenced in a study of OX40 agonist ivuxolimab in advanced cancers. Clones were read by immunoSEQ multiplex PCR, and TCRdb kept only the in-frame ones, dropping some. The sample holds around 53,000 clones, roughly 86% seen once. This sample comprised CD4+ or CD8+ T cells sorted from blood, obtained in a trial of the OX40 agonist ivuxolimab. These receptors all come from an adult with an advanced solid tumor such as melanoma, head and neck, liver or kidney cancer.

The chain has TRBV2 and TRBJ1-1, with D possibly being TRBD1 (5 bases). Germline values: CDR1 SNHLY, CDR2 FYNNEI. Between the trimmed V and J ends, which lost 4 bases and 4 bases, there was a span of 19 bases. This CDR3 contains 16 residues. CDR3 coding DNA: TGTGCCAGCAGTGCCCCTGGGGGAAGGGTGGGCACTGAAGCTTTCTTT. Residues: CASSAPGGRVGTEAFF.

This sequence joins TRBV18 and TRBJ1-4; D may be TRBD1 (5 bases). CDR3 size: 13 residues. V shed 5 bases and J shed 8 bases, with 12 bases lying between them. Germline CDR1 is KGHSH and CDR2 is LQKENI. CDR3 coding DNA: TGTGCCAGCTCAAGGGACCCAGGGGAAAAACTGTTTTTT. Encoded protein: CASSRDPGEKLFF. Drawing the rest from reference TRBV18 and TRBJ1-4, the complete variable domain is NAGVMQNPRHLVRRRGQEARLRCSPMKGHSHVYWYRQLPEEGLKFMVYLQKENIIDESGMPKERFSAEFPKEGPSILRIQQVVRGDSAAYFCASSRDPGEKLFFGSGTQLSVL.

The V call is TRBV7-8, the J call TRBJ2-5; 12 positions agree with TRBD2. This CDR3 has 13 residues. Unmatched junction bases numbered 7, after V lost 6 bases and J lost 11 bases. Germline V gene lookup returns CDR1 SGHVS and CDR2 FQNEAQ. CDR3 nucleotide sequence: TGTGCCAGCAGACTAGCGGGAGGTAGGGAGCAGTACTTC. This sequence encodes CASRLAGGREQYF.

V and J are TRBV5-1 and TRBJ2-6, with D perhaps matching TRBD1 or TRBD2 (5 bases each). The ends were cut back, 2 bases at V and 4 bases at J, with 19 bases in the middle. The CDR3 has 18 amino acids. CDR1 is SGHRS and CDR2 is YFSETQ in the germline V gene. The CDR3 DNA follows: TGCGCCAGCAGCTTAGGGACGGGACCCGTCGTCGGGGCCAACGTCCTGACTTTC. This codes for CASSLGTGPVVGANVLTF. Variable domain in full (rest from reference TRBV5-1 and TRBJ2-6): KAGVTQTPRYLIKTRGQQVTLSCSPISGHRSVSWYQQTPGQGLQFLFEYFSETQRNKGNFPGRFSGRQFSNSRSEMNVSTLELGDSALYLCASSLGTGPVVGANVLTFGAGSRLTVL.

V usage is TRBV19 and J usage is TRBJ1-1; no clear D gene. The CDR3 runs to 15 residues. V dropped 5 bases and J dropped 6 bases, with 19 bases sitting between them. Germline CDR1 and CDR2: LNHDA and SQIVND (reference sequence). The CDR3 sequence is CASSPDGATMAEAFF. As DNA, the CDR3 is TGTGCCAGTAGTCCGGACGGAGCAACAATGGCTGAAGCTTTCTTT.

This clone was seen only once. The rearrangement uses TRBV10-3 and TRBJ2-1; D is perhaps TRBD2 (6 bases). Germline loops: CDR1 ENHRY, CDR2 SYGVKD. V lost 2 bases and J lost 7, with 9 bases in between. CDR3 length: 13 amino acids. In DNA, the CDR3 is TGTGCCATCAGTGAGGGACTATCAAATGAGCAGTTCTTC. This translates into CAISEGLSNEQFF.

This clone has more than one count but fewer than ten. The chain has TRBV6-1 and TRBJ2-7; D remains unclear. Trimming left V 4 bases short and J 4 bases short, with 11 bases between. Germline values: CDR1 MNHNS, CDR2 SASEGT. This CDR3 contains 13 residues. This CDR3 is CASSVADEYEQYF. The CDR3, as DNA: TGTGCCAGCAGTGTCGCAGACGAGTACGAGCAGTACTTC.

This rearrangement joins TRBV5-1 to TRBJ2-6; 12 bases agree with TRBD2. V was clipped by 4 bases and J by 2 bases; unmatched bases: 7. The CDR3 is made up of 18 amino acids. Looked up from germline, CDR1 is SGHRS and CDR2 is YFSETQ. Here the CDR3 DNA reads TGCGCCAGCAGCCCGGGGACTAGCGGGTATACTGGGGCCAACGTCCTGACTTTC. Translation: CASSPGTSGYTGANVLTF.

V and J are TRBV10-1 and TRBJ2-7; D unresolved. The V end was cut by 2 bases, the J end by 0 bases, with 11 bases between. The CDR3 has 15 amino acids. Germline V CDR1 and CDR2: WNHNN, SYGVQD (reference sequence). The CDR3 region has the DNA TGCGCCAGCAGTGAGGACGGAGACATCTCCTACGAGCAGTACTTC. Protein product: CASSEDGDISYEQYF.

The V call is TRBV6-1, the J call TRBJ1-5, with D uncertain. This CDR3 is 15 amino acids long. Per germline, CDR1 MNHNS and CDR2 SASEGT. V lost 5 bases, J lost 0 bases, and 11 bases lay in between. CDR3 coding DNA: TGTGCCAGCAGTAAACAACCCTTTAGCAATCAGCCCCAGCATTTT. Protein: CASSKQPFSNQPQHF.